The clone carrying this TCR beta chain was counted a few times. Its antigen is unidentified. Researchers built TCR beta libraries using quantitative 5'-RACE with molecular barcodes. MiXCR, applied by TCRdb to the 5' RACE reads, yields one record per CDR3 protein. This table holds 450,000 or so distinct CDR3 sequences, roughly 25% found once. These data belong to a study of CD8 T cells in ankylosing spondylitis. Study results and limitations: Seemingly distinctive of ankylosing spondylitis blood was a TCR beta motif formed by eight highly homologous variants.

This CDR3 comprises 15 residues. Germline V CDR1 and CDR2: DFQATT, SNEGSKA (reference sequence). J gave up 7 bases and V 5 bases, and 10 bases lay outside the gene matches. The sample consisted of blood, either unsorted or a sorted T cell fraction (not recorded which). This chain joins TRBV20-1 and TRBJ2-1; 11 bases agree with TRBD2. This clonotype was obtained from a male donor with ankylosing spondylitis. The CDR3: CSASKLAGEKNEQFF. DNA of the CDR3: TGCAGTGCTTCCAAACTAGCGGGAGAAAAAAATGAGCAGTTCTTC.